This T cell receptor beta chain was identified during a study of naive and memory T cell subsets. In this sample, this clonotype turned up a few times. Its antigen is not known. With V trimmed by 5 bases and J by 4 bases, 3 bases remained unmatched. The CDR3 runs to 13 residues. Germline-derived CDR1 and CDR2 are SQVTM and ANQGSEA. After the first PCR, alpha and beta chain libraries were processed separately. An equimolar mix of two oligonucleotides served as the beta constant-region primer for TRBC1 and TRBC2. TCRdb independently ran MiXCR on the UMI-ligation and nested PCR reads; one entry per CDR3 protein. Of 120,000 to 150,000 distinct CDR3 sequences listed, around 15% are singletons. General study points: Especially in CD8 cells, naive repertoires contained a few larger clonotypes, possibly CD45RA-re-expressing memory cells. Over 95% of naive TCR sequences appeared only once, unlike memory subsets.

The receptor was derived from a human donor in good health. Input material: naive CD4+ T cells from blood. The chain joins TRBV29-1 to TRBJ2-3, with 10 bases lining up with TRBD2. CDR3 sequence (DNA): TGCAGCGTTAGGAGCGGGAGGGCAGATACGCAGTATTTT. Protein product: CSVRSGRADTQYF.